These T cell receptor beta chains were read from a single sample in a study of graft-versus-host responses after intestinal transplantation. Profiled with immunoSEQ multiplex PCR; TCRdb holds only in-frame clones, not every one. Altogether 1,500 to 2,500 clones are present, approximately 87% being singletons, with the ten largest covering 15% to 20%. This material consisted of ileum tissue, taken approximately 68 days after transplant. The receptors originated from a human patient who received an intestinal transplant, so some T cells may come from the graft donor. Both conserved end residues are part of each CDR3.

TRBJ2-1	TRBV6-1	CASSEQGADYNEQFF
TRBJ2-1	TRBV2	CASSEYPPSPSGVEFHEQFF
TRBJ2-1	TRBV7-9	CASSPGRGGLGFF
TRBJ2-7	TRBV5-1	CASSLAWREEWDEQYF
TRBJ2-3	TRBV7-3	CASSLITTDTQYF
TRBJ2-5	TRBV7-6	CASSAKETQYF
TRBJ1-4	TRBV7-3	CASSLGIGEKLFF
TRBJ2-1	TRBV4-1	CASSHTGGRANEQFF
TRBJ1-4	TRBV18	CASSQRDRGNEKLFF
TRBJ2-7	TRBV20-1	CSRDKAYEQYF
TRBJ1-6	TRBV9	CASSVRRSNSPLHF
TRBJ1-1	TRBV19	CASSIVTGVSEAFF
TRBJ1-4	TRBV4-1	CASTSPGQGHEKLFF
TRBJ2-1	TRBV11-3	CASRTPRGPTFDNEQFF
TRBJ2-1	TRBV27	CASSLSGGGPYNEQFF
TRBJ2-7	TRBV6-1	CASSPRQGLGEQYF